The clone carrying this T cell receptor beta chain was counted a few times. PBMCs numbering at least 7 million were isolated per sample. These data belong to a study of blood T cells in healthy people across ages. Germline CDR1 is LGHNA and CDR2 is YSLEER. The V segment lost 4 bases and the J segment 0 bases; nucleotides outside the gene matches: 5. There are 17 residues in the CDR3. A J-beta primer mix and a sample-barcoded 5' primer were used in a second PCR of roughly 6 to 12 cycles. MiXCR, applied by TCRdb to the 5' RACE reads, yields one record per CDR3 protein. The sample has about 800,000 distinct CDR3 sequences, around half seen once; the top ten hold 15% to 20%.

V gene TRBV4-3 combines with J gene TRBJ2-2, with 10 bases identical to TRBD2. The source of this sequence is a man older than 75 in good health. Sequencing input: blood. For the CDR3, the DNA is TGCGCCAGCAGCCGAAGGACTAGCGGAGCGAACACCGGGGAGCTGTTTTTT. Its translation: CASSRRTSGANTGELFF.